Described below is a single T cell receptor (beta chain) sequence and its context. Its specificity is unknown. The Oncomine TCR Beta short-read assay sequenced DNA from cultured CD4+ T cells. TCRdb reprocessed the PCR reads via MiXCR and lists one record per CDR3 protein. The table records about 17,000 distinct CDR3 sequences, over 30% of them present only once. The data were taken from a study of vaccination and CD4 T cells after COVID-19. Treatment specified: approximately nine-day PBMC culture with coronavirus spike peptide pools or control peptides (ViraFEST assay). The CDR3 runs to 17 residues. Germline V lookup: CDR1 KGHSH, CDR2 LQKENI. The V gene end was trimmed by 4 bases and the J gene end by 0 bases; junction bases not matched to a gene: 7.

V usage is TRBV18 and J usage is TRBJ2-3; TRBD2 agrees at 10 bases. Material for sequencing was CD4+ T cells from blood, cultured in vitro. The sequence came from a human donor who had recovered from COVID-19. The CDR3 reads CASSRQLAGASTDTQYF. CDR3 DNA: TGTGCCAGCTCACGTCAGCTAGCGGGAGCGAGCACAGATACGCAGTATTTT.